Shown below are 14 T cell receptor beta chains from a single sample sequenced in a study of cytomegalovirus exposure and HLA in healthy donors. 60 Vbeta and 13 Jbeta primers were used in PCR. Clones were sequenced by immunoSEQ multiplex PCR, and TCRdb holds only the in-frame ones, with some missing. Altogether just over 150,000 clones are present, about 85% being singletons, with the ten largest covering approximately 2.3%. The sequenced sample consisted of PBMCs. The source is a young man in good health and CMV-seropositive.

This clone appeared a few times. V gene TRBV6-5 combines with J gene TRBJ1-1; D possibly corresponds to TRBD1 (5 bases). CDR1 MNHEY and CDR2 SVGAGI come from the germline V gene. CDR3 length equals 14 residues. The germline V and J ends were trimmed by 5 bases and 5 bases, with 15 bases remaining between them. The CDR3 region has the DNA TGTGCCAGCAGTCCCACAGGCGGGGGTACTGAAGCTTTCTTT. This encodes CASSPTGGGTEAFF.

This sequence joins TRBV7-2 and TRBJ1-4, with D unresolved. Germline V gives CDR1 SGHTA, CDR2 FQGNSA. The CDR3 sequence is 15 residues long. Deletions cut 0 bases from V and 8 bases from J, with 13 bases between. DNA for the CDR3: TGTGCCAGCAGCTTAGCGGACGGGGAGCGGGAAAAACTGTTTTTT. Its protein product is CASSLADGEREKLFF.

The V call is TRBV20-1, the J call TRBJ1-1, with D perhaps matching TRBD1 (5 bases). The CDR3 covers 11 residues. Germline V gene data show CDR1 as DFQATT and CDR2 as SNEGSKA (reference sequence). V was shortened by 1 base and J by 6 bases, with 6 bases between the two germline ends. Written as DNA, the CDR3 is TGCAGTGCTAGAGGGGGGGCTGAAGCTTTCTTT. Translating gives CSARGGAEAFF.

This chain connects TRBV9 to TRBJ2-7, with D tentatively TRBD1 (5 bases). Looked up from germline, CDR1 is SGDLS and CDR2 is YYNGEE. This CDR3 spans 14 amino acids. V was cut by 3 bases and J by 1 base, with 11 bases left in between. This chain's CDR3 is CASSAGKWSYEQYF. CDR3 sequence (DNA): TGTGCCAGCAGCGCAGGGAAGTGGTCCTACGAGCAGTACTTC.

This chain joins TRBV6-5 and TRBJ2-5, with a weak D call TRBD1 (6 bases). Germline V CDR1 and CDR2: MNHEY, SVGAGI. Trimming took off 6 bases at V and 3 bases at J, with 14 bases between the two ends. This CDR3 has 14 residues. The chain's CDR3 is CASRNTGMEETQYF. The CDR3 DNA is TGTGCCAGCAGGAATACAGGGATGGAAGAGACCCAGTACTTC.

This clone appeared a few times. The chain carries TRBV6-5 and TRBJ1-5, with 8 bases aligning to TRBD1. This CDR3 is built from 12 residues. After removal of 8 bases from V and 4 bases from J, the junction contained 1 base not matched to a gene. The germline gives CDR1 MNHEY, CDR2 SVGAGI. DNA for the CDR3: TGTGCCAGCCGGACAGGGAATCAGCCCCAGCATTTT. Protein: CASRTGNQPQHF.

The chain is built from TRBV7-8 and TRBJ2-3; tentative D call: TRBD1 (5 bases). V lost 5 bases to trimming and J lost 5 bases, with 23 bases between them. This CDR3 comprises 17 residues. Germline V gene sequence: CDR1 SGHVS, CDR2 FQNEAQ. Written as DNA, the CDR3 is TGTGCCAGCAGCCTATTCTCCCAGGGCGCGCGGAGAGATACGCAGTATTTT. Its protein is CASSLFSQGARRDTQYF. The whole variable domain, filled in from reference TRBV7-8 and TRBJ2-3, reads GAGVSQSPRYKVAKRGQDVALRCDPISGHVSLFWYQQALGQGPEFLTYFQNEAQLDKSGLPSDRFFAERPEGSVSTLKIQRTQQEDSAVYLCASSLFSQGARRDTQYFGPGTRLTVL.

The J gene is TRBJ1-2, the V gene TRBV6-5, with D perhaps matching TRBD1 (6 bases). Trimming left V 6 bases short and J 4 bases short, with 15 bases between. The germline V gene has CDR1 MNHEY and CDR2 SVGAGI. This CDR3 comprises 14 residues. CDR3 nucleotide sequence: TGTGCCAGCAGAACAATTGGACAGTCCTATGGCTACACCTTC. It is translated as CASRTIGQSYGYTF.

The V gene is TRBV11-3, the J gene TRBJ1-1; D ambiguous. Per the germline V gene, CDR1 is SGHNT and CDR2 is YENEEA. The CDR3 covers 15 residues. The V gene lost 2 bases and the J gene lost 5 bases, with 15 bases spanning the gap. CDR3 residues: CASSLNPVSGTEAFF. The CDR3, as DNA: TGTGCCAGCAGCTTAAATCCGGTCTCGGGGACTGAAGCTTTCTTT.

This clone was seen just once. The chain joins TRBV6-5 to TRBJ2-3; D might be TRBD2 (6 bases). Trimming removed 4 bases from V and 2 bases from J, with 10 bases in between. In germline, CDR1 is MNHEY, CDR2 SVGAGI. This CDR3 has 14 amino acids. This CDR3 is CASSWGGDTDTQYF. The CDR3 DNA sequence: TGTGCCAGCAGTTGGGGCGGGGACACAGATACGCAGTATTTT.

V and J are TRBV6-5 and TRBJ1-1; 7 bases align to TRBD1. Looked up from germline, CDR1 is MNHEY and CDR2 is SVGAGI. CDR3 length: 14 residues. V dropped 0 bases and J dropped 8; count of bases not matched to a gene: 6. This CDR3 is CASSYSTGVREAFF. In DNA, the CDR3 is TGTGCCAGCAGTTACTCTACAGGGGTCAGGGAAGCTTTCTTT.

The CDR3 DNA is TGCAGCGTTGATAGTGGCTACACCTTC. The encoded protein is CSVDSGYTF. The V call is TRBV29-1, the J call TRBJ1-2; no clear D gene. Trimming took 3 bases from V and 7 from J, leaving 3 bases between them. CDR1 SQVTM and CDR2 ANQGSEA come from the germline V gene. CDR3 length: 9 amino acids.

V gene TRBV6-1 combines with J gene TRBJ1-2; 7 bases line up with TRBD1. CDR3 length equals 16 residues. V gave up 4 bases and J gave up 0 bases; unmatched junction bases: 8. Germline loops: CDR1 MNHNS, CDR2 SASEGT. CDR3 region: CASSAEGQATNYGYTF. The CDR3 DNA reads TGTGCCAGCAGTGCCGAAGGACAGGCTACTAACTATGGCTACACCTTC.

The chain uses TRBV25-1 and TRBJ2-5; D not certain. The CDR3 spans 10 residues. Between the trimmed V and J ends, which lost 6 bases and 5 bases, there was a span of 4 bases. In germline, CDR1 is MGHDK, CDR2 SYGVNS. CDR3 amino acids: CASRRETQYF. CDR3 bases: TGTGCCAGCAGGCGTGAGACCCAGTACTTC.